This is a list of T cell receptor beta chains from one sample in a study of cytomegalovirus exposure and HLA in healthy donors. Sequencing was performed with immunoSEQ multiplex PCR; in TCRdb, only in-frame clones are kept and a portion is missing. This table has around 140,000 clones, around nine tenths appearing once. The sequencing input was PBMCs. These receptors all come from a man aged 18 to 30 in good health and CMV-seropositive. Each CDR3 is given with its conserved first and last residue. D genes are given only for firm matches. Expanded clones get a size class; other rows say once, few or many, or leave the size out.

v_call	clone_size	d_call	j_call	cdr3_aa	cdr3_nt
TRBV30	-	-	TRBJ1-2	CAWRWGGRTIGGYTF	TGTGCCTGGCGATGGGGGGGTCGGACAATCGGTGGCTACACCTTC
TRBV5-5	-	-	TRBJ2-5	CASSFGAMYQETQYF	TGTGCCAGCAGCTTCGGTGCCATGTACCAAGAGACCCAGTACTTC
TRBV2	-	TRBD2	TRBJ2-1	CASMGGGGAPNEQFF	TGTGCCAGCATGGGTGGCGGGGGGGCCCCGAATGAGCAGTTCTTC
TRBV7-9	-	-	TRBJ2-1	CASSLLRDFDEQFF	TGTGCCAGCAGCCTACTCAGGGACTTCGATGAGCAGTTCTTC
TRBV19	-	TRBD2	TRBJ2-1	CASSPAGRWHNEQFF	TGTGCCAGTAGTCCAGCGGGGAGATGGCACAATGAGCAGTTCTTC
TRBV5-4	-	TRBD1	TRBJ2-7	CASSTDRGREYF	TGTGCCAGCAGCACCGACAGGGGGCGGGAGTACTTC
TRBV28	-	TRBD2	TRBJ2-1	CASSLYSGTSVDNEQFF	TGTGCCAGCAGTTTATATTCCGGGACTAGCGTTGACAATGAGCAGTTCTTC
TRBV2	-	-	TRBJ2-4	CASREDSAKNIQYF	TGTGCCAGCAGAGAGGACAGTGCCAAAAACATTCAGTACTTC
TRBV5-1	once	TRBD1	TRBJ2-3	CASSLDDRAAQYF	TGCGCCAGCAGCTTGGATGACAGGGCGGCGCAGTATTTT
TRBV30	-	TRBD1	TRBJ2-7	CAGGQGSYEQYF	TGTGCCGGGGGACAGGGTTCCTACGAGCAGTACTTC
TRBV7-9	-	-	TRBJ1-1	CASSLMGGTEAFF	TGTGCCAGCAGCTTAATGGGGGGCACTGAAGCTTTCTTT
TRBV5-1	-	TRBD2	TRBJ2-1	CASSLVPPGLLSGGSYNEQFF	TGCGCCAGCAGCTTGGTCCCCCCGGGACTATTATCCGGGGGCTCCTACAATGAGCAGTTCTTC
TRBV18	-	-	TRBJ1-3	CASSTTGNGNTIYF	TGTGCCAGCTCAACTACAGGGAACGGAAACACCATATATTTT
TRBV6-5	few	TRBD2	TRBJ2-5	CASSPPGLAGETQYF	TGTGCCAGCAGCCCCCCGGGACTAGCAGGCGAGACCCAGTACTTC
TRBV4-1	-	TRBD2	TRBJ2-7	CASSQGLVGGEVNF	TGCGCCAGCAGCCAAGGATTGGTTGGGGGGGAGGTGAACTTC
TRBV5-6	-	TRBD1	TRBJ2-1	CASSLGQGHEQFF	TGTGCCAGCAGCTTGGGACAGGGGCATGAGCAGTTCTTC
TRBV5-4	-	-	TRBJ2-1	CASSPVGRYEQFF	TGTGCCAGCAGCCCGGTGGGGAGGTATGAGCAGTTCTTC
TRBV10-2	once	-	TRBJ2-1	CASNVADEQFF	TGCGCCAGCAACGTTGCGGATGAGCAGTTCTTC
TRBV9	-	-	TRBJ1-2	CASSVDGGYTF	TGTGCCAGCAGCGTAGACGGGGGCTACACCTTC
TRBV19	-	-	TRBJ2-7	CASSIQGGEQYF	TGTGCCAGTAGTATACAGGGTGGCGAGCAGTACTTC
TRBV6-1	once	-	TRBJ1-5	CASSEAGGNQPQHF	TGTGCCAGCAGTGAAGCCGGGGGCAATCAGCCCCAGCATTTT
TRBV15	once	TRBD1	TRBJ1-5	CATSRSGQDQPQHF	TGTGCCACCAGCAGGAGCGGACAGGATCAGCCCCAGCATTTT
TRBV2	few	-	TRBJ2-2	CASRPGTGELFF	TGTGCCAGCCGCCCGGGGACCGGGGAGCTGTTTTTT
TRBV7-9	-	-	TRBJ1-1	CASSLVEWRLNTEAFF	TGTGCCAGCAGCTTAGTCGAGTGGAGGTTGAACACTGAAGCTTTCTTT
TRBV18	-	TRBD1	TRBJ1-4	CASSPFAGGASNEKLFF	TGTGCCAGCTCACCCTTCGCAGGGGGCGCGTCTAATGAAAAACTGTTTTTT
TRBV5-1	-	-	TRBJ2-7	CASSLSGIYEQYF	TGCGCCAGCAGCTTGTCCGGGATCTACGAGCAGTACTTC
TRBV5-5	-	TRBD2	TRBJ2-1	CASSPTGTTNEQFF	TGTGCCAGCAGCCCCACCGGGACTACGAATGAGCAGTTCTTC
TRBV7-6	few	TRBD2	TRBJ2-3	CASRPGLAGFTSTDTQYF	TGTGCCAGCAGGCCGGGACTAGCGGGTTTTACTAGCACAGATACGCAGTATTTT
TRBV29-1	few	TRBD1	TRBJ1-4	CSAQGQGGEKLFF	TGCAGCGCCCAGGGACAGGGTGGGGAAAAACTGTTTTTT
TRBV6-5	-	-	TRBJ1-2	CASSPGQNYGYTF	TGTGCCAGCAGCCCCGGACAGAACTATGGCTACACCTTC
TRBV27	-	TRBD1	TRBJ1-6	CASKRTGSSPLHF	TGTGCCAGCAAGAGGACAGGGAGTTCACCCCTCCACTTT
TRBV27	-	TRBD2	TRBJ2-7	CASSWREGGPYEQYF	TGTGCCAGCAGTTGGCGGGAGGGCGGTCCCTACGAGCAGTACTTC
TRBV10-1	-	-	TRBJ2-7	CASSESVDFTKQYF	TGCGCCAGCAGTGAGTCTGTGGACTTTACGAAGCAGTACTTC
TRBV2	-	TRBD2	TRBJ2-2	CASRNSGSGTGELFF	TGTGCCAGCAGGAATAGCGGGAGTGGCACCGGGGAGCTGTTTTTT
TRBV5-1	-	-	TRBJ1-3	CASSPELTYSGNTIYF	TGCGCCAGCAGCCCCGAATTGACATACTCTGGAAACACCATATATTTT
TRBV7-9	-	-	TRBJ2-7	CASSSPGRYSSYEQYF	TGTGCCAGCAGCTCACCGGGGAGATACAGCTCCTACGAGCAGTACTTC
TRBV5-1	once	-	TRBJ2-7	CASSLGDYEQYF	TGCGCCAGCAGCTTAGGGGACTACGAGCAGTACTTC
TRBV7-8	-	TRBD1	TRBJ1-2	CASSVTGDPSYGYTF	TGTGCCAGCAGCGTGACAGGGGATCCCTCCTATGGCTACACCTTC
TRBV19	-	-	TRBJ1-3	CASSIRTVAGNTIYF	TGTGCCAGTAGTATTAGAACAGTAGCTGGAAACACCATATATTTT
TRBV27	-	TRBD2	TRBJ2-3	CASSVAGARTDTQYF	TGTGCCAGCAGCGTAGCGGGAGCCCGCACAGATACGCAGTATTTT
TRBV30	once	TRBD1	TRBJ1-6	CAWTQRTGRASPLHF	TGTGCCTGGACCCAGAGGACAGGGCGAGCTTCACCCCTCCACTTT
TRBV4-2	once	-	TRBJ2-1	CASSNANEQFF	TGTGCCAGCAGCAACGCGAATGAGCAGTTCTTC
TRBV5-5	-	-	TRBJ2-5	CASSRVSQGGWQETQYF	TGTGCCAGCAGCCGTGTCTCTCAGGGGGGATGGCAGGAGACCCAGTACTTC
TRBV7-8	-	TRBD1	TRBJ1-2	CASSSGQAYGYTF	TGTGCCAGCAGCTCCGGACAGGCTTATGGCTACACCTTC
TRBV11-3	-	TRBD2	TRBJ2-1	CASSQRRTSGSYNEQFF	TGTGCCAGCAGCCAGCGACGGACTAGCGGGAGCTACAATGAGCAGTTCTTC
TRBV19	-	-	TRBJ2-5	CASSSQYVGGAETQYF	TGTGCCAGTAGCTCCCAATATGTCGGGGGAGCGGAGACCCAGTACTTC
TRBV5-4	-	-	TRBJ2-7	CASSPLTGERRYEQYF	TGTGCCAGCAGCCCCCTAACGGGGGAGAGGAGGTACGAGCAGTACTTC
TRBV20-1	-	TRBD1	TRBJ1-2	CSATGGYGYTF	TGCAGTGCTACAGGGGGTTATGGCTACACCTTC
TRBV7-2	-	TRBD1	TRBJ2-7	CASSKGQTYSYEQYF	TGTGCCAGCAGCAAGGGACAGACTTACTCCTACGAGCAGTACTTC
TRBV5-1	-	-	TRBJ2-1	CASSLDLGGNSYNEQFF	TGCGCCAGCAGCTTGGATTTAGGGGGTAACTCCTACAATGAGCAGTTCTTC
TRBV11-2	-	-	TRBJ1-1	CAGKGGRDTEAFF	TGTGCCGGAAAGGGGGGGAGAGACACTGAAGCTTTCTTT
TRBV18	-	-	TRBJ1-1	CASSPLITTEAFF	TGTGCCAGCTCACCGTTAATTACAACTGAAGCTTTCTTT
TRBV5-6	-	-	TRBJ1-5	CASSLVSSNQPQHF	TGTGCCAGCAGCTTGGTCAGTAGCAATCAGCCCCAGCATTTT